The rows below give T cell receptor beta chains drawn from one sample of a study of blood T cell repertoires in COVID-19. Assay used: immunoSEQ multiplex PCR; TCRdb lists only in-frame clones, some missing. This sample has 150,000 to 200,000 clones, with around 80% found just once. Sequenced input: peripheral blood. The receptors here all came from a man under 40 with active or convalescent COVID-19. The CDR3 runs from the conserved cysteine through the conserved F or W. D genes are given only for firm matches. Part of the rows lack a size; the others show once, few, many or a class for expanded clones.

TRBJ2-1 NA TRBD2 TRBV25-1 CASSVLSTSGDEQFF TGTGCCAGCAGTGTACTCTCCACTAGCGGCGATGAGCAGTTCTTC
TRBJ1-2 NA NA TRBV12-3/TRBV12-4 CASSQGKHYGYTF TGTGCCAGCAGCCAGGGGAAACACTATGGCTACACCTTC
TRBJ2-2 NA TRBD1 TRBV10-3 CAIRRDSGTGELFF TGTGCCATCCGCCGGGACAGTGGGACCGGGGAGCTGTTTTTT
TRBJ1-2 NA NA TRBV7-9 CASSLGPSSYTF TGTGCCAGCAGCTTAGGGCCCTCCAGCTACACCTTC
TRBJ2-7 NA TRBD1 TRBV18 CASSPTGGPSDEQYF TGTGCCAGCTCACCCACAGGGGGGCCCAGCGACGAGCAGTACTTC
TRBJ2-1 NA NA TRBV5-1 CASRPISGLRNEQFF TGCGCCAGCAGACCGATTAGCGGTTTGAGGAATGAGCAGTTCTTC
TRBJ2-5 NA TRBD2 TRBV5-4 CASSLRAGGPQTQYF TGTGCCAGCAGCTTGCGTGCGGGAGGGCCCCAGACCCAGTACTTC
TRBJ2-2 once NA TRBV5-4 CASSLELAGELFF TGTGCCAGCAGCTTGGAACTAGCCGGGGAGCTGTTTTTT
TRBJ2-7 once NA TRBV6-2/TRBV6-3 CASSYGGEQYF TGTGCCAGCAGTTACGGAGGCGAGCAGTACTTC
TRBJ2-1 NA TRBD1 TRBV19 CASSSSDRGGPSYNEQFF TGTGCCAGTAGTTCGTCCGACAGGGGCGGACCCTCCTACAATGAGCAGTTCTTC
TRBJ2-1 NA TRBD2 TRBV24-1 CATSGGRLAGHSYNEQFF TGTGCCACCAGCGGGGGGCGGCTAGCGGGGCACTCCTACAATGAGCAGTTCTTC
TRBJ2-2 NA TRBD1 TRBV24-1 CATSDRADGELFF TGTGCCACCTCGGACAGGGCAGACGGGGAGCTGTTTTTT
TRBJ2-1 NA TRBD2 TRBV6-2/TRBV6-3 CASSYSIGRWEVGNEQFF TGTGCCAGCAGTTACTCGATCGGGAGGTGGGAGGTTGGCAATGAGCAGTTCTTC
TRBJ1-1 NA TRBD1 TRBV7-8 CASSLVEGATEAFF TGTGCCAGCAGCTTAGTTGAGGGGGCCACTGAAGCTTTCTTT
TRBJ1-2 NA TRBD1 TRBV7-9 CASSLADRVAGYTF TGTGCCAGCAGCTTAGCCGACAGGGTGGCTGGCTACACCTTC
TRBJ1-4 NA NA TRBV30 CAWSVNPRRPNEKLFF TGTGCCTGGAGTGTAAACCCCCGGAGGCCTAATGAAAAACTGTTTTTT
TRBJ2-1 NA TRBD1 TRBV10-3 CAISTSTGWDNEQFF TGTGCCATCAGTACCTCGACAGGGTGGGACAATGAGCAGTTCTTC
TRBJ2-7 NA NA TRBV7-8 CACSLEAGPSYEQYF TGTGCCTGCAGCTTAGAGGCGGGACCCTCCTACGAGCAGTACTTC
TRBJ2-7 NA TRBD2 TRBV7-2 CASSYGTSGYEQYF TGTGCCAGCAGCTACGGGACTAGCGGATACGAGCAGTACTTC
TRBJ2-3 NA NA TRBV4-1 CASSQGAGTDTQYF TGCGCCAGCAGCCAAGGCGCGGGTACAGATACGCAGTATTTT
TRBJ1-1 few NA TRBV6-2/TRBV6-3 CASSFAVQNTEAFF TGTGCCAGCAGTTTCGCGGTACAGAACACTGAAGCTTTCTTT
TRBJ1-6 NA NA TRBV12-3/TRBV12-4 CASREGVSLHF TGTGCCAGCAGGGAAGGGGTTTCCCTCCACTTT
TRBJ1-2 NA NA TRBV2 CASSEAQGGYGYTF TGTGCCAGCAGTGAAGCTCAGGGAGGCTATGGCTACACCTTC
TRBJ1-2 NA NA TRBV24-1 CATSDGISLGYTF TGTGCCACCAGTGACGGGATTTCCCTCGGCTACACCTTC
TRBJ2-1 NA NA TRBV11-2 CASSLDEGVRQFF TGTGCCAGCAGCTTAGACGAAGGGGTCAGGCAGTTCTTC
TRBJ1-6 once NA TRBV5-1 CASSRSPGNNSPLHF TGCGCCAGCAGCCGATCACCTGGCAATAATTCACCCCTCCACTTT
TRBJ2-4 once NA TRBV7-2 CASSPAGTLNIQYF TGTGCCAGCAGCCCAGCCGGGACATTGAACATTCAGTACTTC
TRBJ2-7 NA NA TRBV6-5 CASSYSGEPSYEQYF TGTGCCAGCAGTTACTCCGGGGAGCCCAGCTACGAGCAGTACTTC
TRBJ1-4 few NA TRBV6-5 CASSQTDMVGKLFF TGTGCCAGCAGTCAGACAGATATGGTCGGAAAACTGTTTTTT
TRBJ2-3 NA NA TRBV5-5 CASSLTGQTDTQYF TGTGCCAGCAGCTTGACAGGACAGACAGATACGCAGTATTTT
TRBJ2-1 NA TRBD1 TRBV11-2 CASSLDPFPGTENEQFF TGTGCCAGCAGCTTAGATCCCTTCCCAGGGACAGAAAATGAGCAGTTCTTC
TRBJ1-2 NA NA TRBV5-1 CASSLGGPNYGYTF TGCGCCAGCAGCTTGGGGGGGCCCAACTATGGCTACACCTTC
TRBJ2-1 NA TRBD2 TRBV18 CASSPPPGRGGSDEQFF TGTGCCAGCTCACCACCTCCAGGGAGGGGAGGTAGCGATGAGCAGTTCTTC
TRBJ1-5 NA TRBD1 TRBV6-2/TRBV6-3 CASSFGTAHQPQHF TGTGCCAGCAGTTTCGGGACAGCCCATCAGCCCCAGCATTTT
TRBJ2-1 NA TRBD2 TRBV24-1 CATATIVAGGYNEQFF TGTGCCACCGCGACAATTGTAGCGGGGGGGTACAATGAGCAGTTCTTC
TRBJ2-1 NA NA TRBV9 CASSSLGQSYNEQFF TGTGCCAGCAGTTCCCTGGGGCAGTCCTACAATGAGCAGTTCTTC
TRBJ2-1 NA NA TRBV19 CASRGNRGAYNEQFF TGTGCCAGTAGAGGAAATCGCGGGGCTTACAATGAGCAGTTCTTC
TRBJ2-5 NA TRBD1 TRBV7-9 CASSPGGQGRETQYF TGTGCCAGCAGCCCCGGGGGACAGGGGCGAGAGACCCAGTACTTC
TRBJ1-2 once NA TRBV3-1/TRBV3-2 CASSPSDYGYTF TGTGCCAGCAGCCCCTCGGACTATGGCTACACCTTC
TRBJ1-5 NA TRBD1 TRBV19 CASRDRGNQPQHF TGTGCTAGCCGGGACAGAGGAAATCAGCCCCAGCATTTT